These 4 T cell receptor beta chains were sequenced from one sample in a study of technical replicates of blood from several donors. Assay: immunoSEQ multiplex PCR; the TCRdb copy retains only in-frame clones and omits some. This table holds about 59,000 clones, around 93% found once. The specimen sequenced was PBMCs. The receptors originated from a human donor in good health. Some clones in this sample may be carry-over from other donors' samples.

The DNA of the CDR3 is TGCGCCAGCAGGAGAGCGGGAATAGACAATGAGCAGTTCTTC. Residues: CASRRAGIDNEQFF. The rearrangement uses TRBV5-1 and TRBJ2-1, with TRBD2 matching over 7 bases. V dropped 5 bases and J dropped 5; count of bases not matched to a gene: 7. CDR3 length equals 14 residues. Germline loops: CDR1 SGHRS, CDR2 YFSETQ.

The chain carries TRBV9 and TRBJ1-6, with a weak D call TRBD1 (6 bases). This CDR3 contains 15 residues. The V gene lost 4 bases and the J gene lost 5 bases, with 13 bases spanning the gap. CDR1 is SGDLS, CDR2 YYNGEE, per germline. CDR3 coding DNA: TGTGCCAGCAGCTCAGGGGCTTGGGATAATTCACCCCTCCACTTT. Encoded protein: CASSSGAWDNSPLHF. Full variable domain (rest looked up from reference TRBV9 and TRBJ1-6): DSGVTQTPKHLITATGQRVTLRCSPRSGDLSVYWYQQSLDQGLQFLIQYYNGEERAKGNILERFSAQQFPDLHSELNLSSLELGDSALYFCASSSGAWDNSPLHFGNGTRLTVT.

This clone occurred a few times. The rearrangement links TRBV7-2 to TRBJ2-5; possibly TRBD2 for D (5 bases). The CDR3 runs 18 residues. Per germline, CDR1 SGHTA and CDR2 FQGNSA. Trimming stripped 4 bases from V and 3 bases from J, with 24 bases between. CDR3 amino acids: CASSSPVVGAILEETQYF. CDR3 nucleotides: TGTGCCAGCAGCTCCCCGGTGGTGGGAGCCATTTTAGAAGAGACCCAGTACTTC.

V usage is TRBV5-6 and J usage is TRBJ2-5; 9 bases are shared with TRBD2. V shed 2 bases and J 1 base; nucleotides not matched to a gene: 3. CDR1 SGHDT and CDR2 YYEEEE come from the germline V gene. This CDR3 has 15 amino acids. The CDR3 is CASSFPTSGQETQYF. In DNA, the CDR3 is TGTGCCAGCAGCTTCCCGACTAGCGGCCAAGAGACCCAGTACTTC.